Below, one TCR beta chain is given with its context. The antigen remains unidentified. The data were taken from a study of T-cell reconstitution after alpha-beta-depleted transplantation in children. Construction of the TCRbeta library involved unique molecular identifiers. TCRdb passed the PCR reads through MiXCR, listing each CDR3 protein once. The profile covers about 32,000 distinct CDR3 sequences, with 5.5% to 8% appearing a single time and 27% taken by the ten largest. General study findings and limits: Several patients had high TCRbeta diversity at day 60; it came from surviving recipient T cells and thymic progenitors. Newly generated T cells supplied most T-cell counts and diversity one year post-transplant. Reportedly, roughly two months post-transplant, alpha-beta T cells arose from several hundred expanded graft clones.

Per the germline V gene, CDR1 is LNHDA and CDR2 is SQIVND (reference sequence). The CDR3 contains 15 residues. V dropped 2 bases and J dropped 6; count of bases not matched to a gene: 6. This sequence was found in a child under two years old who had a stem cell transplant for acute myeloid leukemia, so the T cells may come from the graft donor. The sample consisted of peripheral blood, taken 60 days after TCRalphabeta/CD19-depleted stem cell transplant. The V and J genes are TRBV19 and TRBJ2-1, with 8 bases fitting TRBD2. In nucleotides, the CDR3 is TGTGCCAGTAGTATAATATTAGCGGGACCCAATGAGCAGTTCTTC. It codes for CASSIILAGPNEQFF.